The clone carrying this T cell receptor beta chain turned up a few times. Primed by a sample-barcoded 5' primer and a J-beta primer mix, a second PCR proceeded for 7 to 11 cycles. TCRdb re-derived calls from the 5' RACE reads in MiXCR, one entry per CDR3 protein. The sample records over 1,500,000 distinct CDR3 sequences, 49% being singletons. This specimen belongs to a study of blood T cells in healthy people across ages. The TCR sequence derives from a woman aged 40 to 50 in good health. The source material was blood.

The CDR3 here is CASSLGRLGGGYNQPQHF. CDR3 in DNA: TGTGCCAGCAGCTTAGGCAGACTAGGAGGGGGGTATAATCAGCCCCAGCATTTT. The chain uses TRBV7-2 and TRBJ1-5; the D gene is possibly TRBD1 (6 bases). The CDR3 length is 18 residues. Per germline, CDR1 SGHTA and CDR2 FQGNSA. The germline V and J ends were trimmed by 1 base and 4 bases, with 20 bases remaining between them. Full variable domain (remainder filled in from reference TRBV7-2 and TRBJ1-5): GAGVSQSPSNKVTEKGKDVELRCDPISGHTALYWYRQSLGQGLEFLIYFQGNSAPDKSGLPSDRFSAERTGGSVSTLTIQRTQQEDSAVYLCASSLGRLGGGYNQPQHFGDGTRLSIL.